One T cell receptor (beta chain) is described in this entry. The data are from a study of cytomegalovirus exposure and HLA in healthy donors. The V end was cut by 6 bases, the J end by 5 bases, with 16 bases between. The CDR3 is 14 amino acids. Germline V gene sequence: CDR1 MNHNY, CDR2 SVGAGI (reference sequence). Primers included in the PCR were 60 Vbeta and 13 Jbeta primers. Here immunoSEQ multiplex PCR was the method, and the copy in TCRdb shows in-frame clones only, minus some. In all, the sample yields about 120,000 clones. The sequenced sample consisted of PBMCs. The receptor was derived from a middle-aged man in good health and CMV-seropositive. The chain carries TRBV6-6 and TRBJ1-1; tentative D call: TRBD1 (5 bases). CDR3 sequence (DNA): TGTGCCAGCAGACGGCCCAGGGAGGGAACTGAAGCTTTCTTT. Protein sequence: CASRRPREGTEAFF.